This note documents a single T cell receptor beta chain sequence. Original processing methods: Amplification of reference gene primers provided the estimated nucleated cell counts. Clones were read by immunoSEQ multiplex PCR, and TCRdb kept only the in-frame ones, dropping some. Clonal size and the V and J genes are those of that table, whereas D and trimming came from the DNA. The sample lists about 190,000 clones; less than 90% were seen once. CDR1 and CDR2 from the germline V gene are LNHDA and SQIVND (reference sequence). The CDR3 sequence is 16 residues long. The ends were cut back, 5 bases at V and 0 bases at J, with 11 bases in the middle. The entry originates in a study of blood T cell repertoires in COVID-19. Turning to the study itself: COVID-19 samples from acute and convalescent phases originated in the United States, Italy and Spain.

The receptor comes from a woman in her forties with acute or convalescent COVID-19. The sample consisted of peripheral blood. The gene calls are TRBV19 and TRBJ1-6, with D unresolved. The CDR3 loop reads CASSGLSSSYNSPLHF. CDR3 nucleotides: TGTGCCAGTAGTGGACTTTCGAGCTCCTATAATTCACCCCTCCACTTT.